This T cell receptor beta chain is drawn from a study of OX40 agonist ivuxolimab in advanced cancers. Across the study: Dose-escalation patients' cancers were hepatocellular carcinoma, melanoma, renal cell or head and neck cancer.

The study's findings and limits: Partial responders at 0.1-3.0 mg/kg had among the lowest clonal expansion. With doses of 0.1 to 3.0 mg/kg, CD4+ and CD8+ blood T cells had undergone clonal expansion by week 6.

The V gene's germline CDR1 is MNHNS and CDR2 SASEGT. The CDR3 is made up of 15 amino acids. V lost 3 bases, J lost 5 bases, and 9 bases stayed unmatched. Only in-frame clones appear in the TCRdb table, and some are missing; sequencing was by immunoSEQ multiplex PCR. In the table there are about 64,000 clones, 91% of which are singletons. A note on this clone: No antigen is known for it.

Patients were ruled out by autoimmune disease history or systemic immunosuppression. The material sequenced was CD4+ or CD8+ T cells sorted from blood, taken in a trial of the OX40 agonist ivuxolimab. The chain has TRBV6-1 and TRBJ2-5; 7 bases match TRBD2. The clonotype originates from an adult with an advanced solid tumor such as melanoma, head and neck, liver or kidney cancer. In DNA form, the CDR3 reads TGTGCCAGCAGTGAGGGATCGCGGGGAGGGGAGACCCAGTACTTC. It translates to CASSEGSRGGETQYF.